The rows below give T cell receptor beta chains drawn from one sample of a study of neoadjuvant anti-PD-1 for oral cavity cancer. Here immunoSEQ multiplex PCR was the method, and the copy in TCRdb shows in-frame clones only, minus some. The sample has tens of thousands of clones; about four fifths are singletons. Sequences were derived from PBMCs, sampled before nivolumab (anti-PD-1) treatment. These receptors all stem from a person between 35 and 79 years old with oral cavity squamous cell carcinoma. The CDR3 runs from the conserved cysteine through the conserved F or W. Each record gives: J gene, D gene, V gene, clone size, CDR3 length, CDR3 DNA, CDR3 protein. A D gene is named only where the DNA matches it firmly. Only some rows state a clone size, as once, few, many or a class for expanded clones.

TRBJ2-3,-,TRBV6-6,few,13,TGTGCCAGCAGTTACTCGAACCCTACCCCGCAGTATTTT,CASSYSNPTPQYF
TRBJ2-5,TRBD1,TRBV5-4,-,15,TGTGCCAGCAGCTTGGTTGGGACAGGGAGGGAGACCCAGTACTTC,CASSLVGTGRETQYF
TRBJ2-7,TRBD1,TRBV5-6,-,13,TGTGCCAGCAGCACGGGACAGGGCTACGAGCAGTACTTC,CASSTGQGYEQYF
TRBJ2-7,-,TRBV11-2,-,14,TGTGCCAGCAGCCCCCGGGGGAGCTCCTACGAGCAGTACTTC,CASSPRGSSYEQYF
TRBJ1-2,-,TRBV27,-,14,TGTGCCAGCAGTTTATGGGGGGCCGGCTATGGCTACACCTTC,CASSLWGAGYGYTF
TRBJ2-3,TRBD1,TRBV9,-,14,TGTGCCAGCAGCAAACAGGGGGCCGGAGATACGCAGTATTTT,CASSKQGAGDTQYF
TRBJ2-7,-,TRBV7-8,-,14,TGTGCCAGCAGCTACCAAGCGGGTTCCTACGAGCAGTACTTC,CASSYQAGSYEQYF
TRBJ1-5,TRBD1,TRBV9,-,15,TGTGCCAGCAGCCCCGAGGGGGCGGCCAATCAGCCCCAGCATTTT,CASSPEGAANQPQHF
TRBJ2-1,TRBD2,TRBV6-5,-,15,TGTGCCAGCAGCGAACTAGCGGGACCCACGGATGAGCAGTTCTTC,CASSELAGPTDEQFF
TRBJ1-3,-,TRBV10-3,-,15,TGTGCCATCAGTGAGTCACGGGCCTCTGGAAACACCATATATTTT,CAISESRASGNTIYF
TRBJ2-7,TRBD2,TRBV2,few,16,TGTGCCAGCAGTGAAGGGACTAGCCGACGCTCCTACGAGCAGTACTTC,CASSEGTSRRSYEQYF
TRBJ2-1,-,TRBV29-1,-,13,TGCAGCGTTGGTGGCGCTAGCGCTGGTGAGCAGTTCTTC,CSVGGASAGEQFF
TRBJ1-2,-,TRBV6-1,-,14,TGTGCCAGCAGTCGGACCGGGGAAGGCTATGGCTACACCTTC,CASSRTGEGYGYTF
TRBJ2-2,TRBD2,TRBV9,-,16,TGTGCCAGCCGGACTAGCGGGAGGGCACGCACCGGGGAGCTGTTTTTT,CASRTSGRARTGELFF
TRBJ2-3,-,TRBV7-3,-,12,TGTGCCAGCAGCTTTGGTACAGATACGCAGTATTTT,CASSFGTDTQYF
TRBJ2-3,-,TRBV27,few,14,TGTGCCAGCAAAAGGTCCGCTAGCACAGATACGCAGTATTTT,CASKRSASTDTQYF
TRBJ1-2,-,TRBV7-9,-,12,TGTGCCAGCAGCCCCGGCTCCTATGGCTACACCTTC,CASSPGSYGYTF
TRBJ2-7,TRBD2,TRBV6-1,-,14,TGTGCCAGCGGGCTAGCGGGAGGGCCCGGCGAGCAGTACTTC,CASGLAGGPGEQYF
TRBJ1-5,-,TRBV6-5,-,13,TGTGCCAGCAGTCGACAGCTCAATCAGCCCCAGCATTTT,CASSRQLNQPQHF
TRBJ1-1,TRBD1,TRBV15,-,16,TGTGCCTCCAGCAGGGGGACAGGGTCCTTAGGCACTGAAGCTTTCTTT,CASSRGTGSLGTEAFF
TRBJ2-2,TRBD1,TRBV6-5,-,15,TGTGCCGTCCAAGGGACAGGGGTGAACACCGGGGAGCTGTTTTTT,CAVQGTGVNTGELFF
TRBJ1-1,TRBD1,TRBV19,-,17,TGTGCCAGTAGTGCCGGGACAGGGGGCGCAATGAACACTGAAGCTTTCTTT,CASSAGTGGAMNTEAFF
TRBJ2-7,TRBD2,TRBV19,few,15,TGTGCCAGTAGTCGCCTAGCGGGAGGATCCTACGAGCAGTACTTC,CASSRLAGGSYEQYF
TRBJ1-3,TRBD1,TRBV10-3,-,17,TGTGCCATCAGTGACCTAAACGCACAGGGGGCTGGAAACACCATATATTTT,CAISDLNAQGAGNTIYF
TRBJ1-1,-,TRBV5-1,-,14,TGCGCCAGCAGCCCCCGTCCGGGGGACACTGAAGCTTTCTTT,CASSPRPGDTEAFF
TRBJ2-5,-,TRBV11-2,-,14,TGTGCCAGCAGCTTACAGCGGCAGCTAGAGACCCAGTACTTC,CASSLQRQLETQYF
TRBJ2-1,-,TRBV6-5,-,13,TGTGCCAGCAGTTACTGGCGGGACGGTGAGCAGTTCTTC,CASSYWRDGEQFF
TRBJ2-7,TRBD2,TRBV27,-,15,TGTGCCAGCAGGGCGGGACTAGCGGGATTCGGCGAGCAGTACTTC,CASRAGLAGFGEQYF
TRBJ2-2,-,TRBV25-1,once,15,TGTGCCAGCAGTAACGGGATGTCGAACACCGGGGAGCTGTTTTTT,CASSNGMSNTGELFF